This T cell receptor (beta chain) is from a study of blood T cells in healthy people across ages. Primers used in a second PCR of roughly 7 to 12 cycles were a sample-barcoded 5' primer and a J-beta primer mix. From the 5' RACE reads, TCRdb called clonotypes with MiXCR, one entry per CDR3 protein. The sample yields roughly 570,000 distinct CDR3 sequences, about 26% seen once. This clonotype was observed a few times. The germline V gene has CDR1 SGHRS and CDR2 YFSETQ. V lost 4 bases to trimming and J lost 4 bases, with 15 bases between them. The CDR3 consists of 15 residues. The source of this sequence is a woman aged 70-85 years in good health. The chain links TRBV5-1 to TRBJ1-3; perhaps TRBD1 as D (6 bases). Sequenced: blood. The CDR3 DNA sequence: TGCGCCAGCAGCCCCAGTGGGGGGCCCGGAAACACCATATATTTT. Translated, it gives CASSPSGGPGNTIYF. Drawing the rest from reference TRBV5-1 and TRBJ1-3, the complete variable domain is KAGVTQTPRYLIKTRGQQVTLSCSPISGHRSVSWYQQTPGQGLQFLFEYFSETQRNKGNFPGRFSGRQFSNSRSEMNVSTLELGDSALYLCASSPSGGPGNTIYFGEGSWLTVV.